The clone carrying this T cell receptor beta chain appeared a few times. Its antigen is unidentified. With a J-beta primer mix and a sample-barcoded 5' primer, a second PCR ran about 7 to 12 cycles. TCRdb analysed the 5' RACE reads with MiXCR anew, one entry per CDR3 protein. Here the sample spans 1.5 million to 2 million distinct CDR3 sequences, 34% being singletons. The data were obtained in a study of blood T cells in healthy people across ages. Study-level results: Possibly confounding the expanded clonotype changes was the fact that donor CMV status was unknown.

The clonotype comes from a woman aged 25 to 45 in good health. Sequencing was carried out using blood.

The CDR3 region is CANIGGKPTYEQYF. CDR3 in DNA: TGTGCCAACATTGGAGGGAAACCTACCTACGAGCAGTACTTC. The rearrangement uses TRBV21-1 and TRBJ2-7; no check of the table's D call, TRBD2, against the DNA was made. TRBV21-1 is a pseudogene segment. There are 14 residues in the CDR3.